Listed below are T cell receptor beta chains from one sample, sequenced in a study of blood T cell repertoires in COVID-19. Clones were read by immunoSEQ multiplex PCR, and TCRdb kept only the in-frame ones, dropping some. In the table there are 240,000 or so clones, 86% of which are singletons. Sequencing was done on a sample of peripheral blood. The receptor source for this set is a woman under 40 who had recovered from COVID-19. CDR3s include the opening cysteine and the closing phenylalanine or tryptophan. Each record gives: clone size, V gene, J gene, CDR3 protein. Rows give clone size only sometimes, using once, few, many, or a class for an expanded clone.

clone_size: .; v_call: TRBV7-2; j_call: TRBJ2-5; cdr3_aa: CASSLFLQLQETQYF
clone_size: .; v_call: TRBV7-9; j_call: TRBJ1-5; cdr3_aa: CATAQGTGNQPQHF
clone_size: .; v_call: TRBV7-9; j_call: TRBJ1-5; cdr3_aa: CASSEGSGTQHF
clone_size: .; v_call: TRBV3-1/TRBV3-2; j_call: TRBJ1-1; cdr3_aa: CASSQTGHNTEAFF
clone_size: .; v_call: TRBV15; j_call: TRBJ2-1; cdr3_aa: CATSSHINNEQFF
clone_size: .; v_call: TRBV5-1; j_call: TRBJ2-3; cdr3_aa: CASSSSPGGDTQYF
clone_size: .; v_call: TRBV7-2; j_call: TRBJ2-7; cdr3_aa: CASSLRGGDSYEQYF
clone_size: .; v_call: TRBV5-6; j_call: TRBJ1-2; cdr3_aa: CASSQGQAVGYTF
clone_size: .; v_call: TRBV5-8; j_call: TRBJ1-3; cdr3_aa: CASSLEGAQGNTIYF
clone_size: .; v_call: TRBV4-2; j_call: TRBJ1-2; cdr3_aa: CASSPDRGQGYTF
clone_size: .; v_call: TRBV29-1; j_call: TRBJ2-7; cdr3_aa: CSARTGGINEQYF
clone_size: .; v_call: TRBV7-3; j_call: TRBJ1-1; cdr3_aa: CASSSESYTEAFF
clone_size: once; v_call: TRBV30; j_call: TRBJ1-6; cdr3_aa: CAWNPGQVTSPLHF
clone_size: .; v_call: TRBV18; j_call: TRBJ1-3; cdr3_aa: CASSPLRGGPISGNTIYF
clone_size: .; v_call: TRBV7-3; j_call: TRBJ2-6; cdr3_aa: CASSLRRGGGANVLTF
clone_size: .; v_call: TRBV9; j_call: TRBJ2-5; cdr3_aa: CASSVPGEETQYF
clone_size: .; v_call: TRBV7-2; j_call: TRBJ2-2; cdr3_aa: CASRPTTGTGELFF
clone_size: .; v_call: TRBV18; j_call: TRBJ2-2; cdr3_aa: CASSLGQGIGGELFF
clone_size: .; v_call: TRBV30; j_call: TRBJ2-1; cdr3_aa: CAWSKTSGGEYNEQFF
clone_size: few; v_call: TRBV2; j_call: TRBJ1-1; cdr3_aa: CASSEWLTGLNTEAFF
clone_size: .; v_call: TRBV28; j_call: TRBJ1-6; cdr3_aa: CATWTGDNSPLHF
clone_size: .; v_call: TRBV28; j_call: TRBJ2-3; cdr3_aa: CASSTTASRTDTQYF
clone_size: .; v_call: TRBV30; j_call: TRBJ2-5; cdr3_aa: CAWNRGEMGETQYF
clone_size: .; v_call: TRBV2; j_call: TRBJ2-5; cdr3_aa: CASSGGGGQETQYF
clone_size: once; v_call: TRBV18; j_call: TRBJ1-4; cdr3_aa: CASSPVFAVGEKLFF
clone_size: .; v_call: TRBV7-2; j_call: TRBJ1-1; cdr3_aa: CASSLGGWGTEAFF
clone_size: .; v_call: TRBV7-2; j_call: TRBJ2-4; cdr3_aa: CASSLAPRPGGKNIQYF
clone_size: .; v_call: TRBV2; j_call: TRBJ2-3; cdr3_aa: CASSDLTSGGTKFTDTQYF
clone_size: few; v_call: TRBV6-1; j_call: TRBJ2-2; cdr3_aa: CASSEKGQGSGELFF
clone_size: .; v_call: TRBV11-2; j_call: TRBJ2-4; cdr3_aa: CASSPGFGGGQYF
clone_size: few; v_call: TRBV5-1; j_call: TRBJ1-1; cdr3_aa: CASSDRDMNTEAFF
clone_size: few; v_call: TRBV6-5; j_call: TRBJ2-7; cdr3_aa: CASSITGTDAYEQYF
clone_size: .; v_call: TRBV20-1; j_call: TRBJ2-1; cdr3_aa: CSASGLAGWDEQFF
clone_size: .; v_call: TRBV30; j_call: TRBJ2-1; cdr3_aa: CAWRADRFGGSPTSGGATHEQFF
clone_size: .; v_call: TRBV21-1; j_call: TRBJ1-1; cdr3_aa: CASSKRNSRWGDTEAFF
clone_size: .; v_call: TRBV3-1/TRBV3-2; j_call: TRBJ2-5; cdr3_aa: CASSQDWGGRRETQYF
clone_size: few; v_call: TRBV2; j_call: TRBJ2-1; cdr3_aa: CASNGGHPLYNEQFF
clone_size: .; v_call: TRBV18; j_call: TRBJ2-7; cdr3_aa: CASSPLGLEVEQYF
clone_size: .; v_call: TRBV2; j_call: TRBJ2-1; cdr3_aa: CASNGGGAREQFF
clone_size: .; v_call: TRBV19; j_call: TRBJ2-1; cdr3_aa: CASTMGGVGYEQFF
clone_size: .; v_call: TRBV20-1; j_call: TRBJ1-5; cdr3_aa: CSASSRASSNQPQHF
clone_size: .; v_call: TRBV4-2; j_call: TRBJ1-1; cdr3_aa: CASSQGEGQGAGEAFF
clone_size: .; v_call: TRBV25-1; j_call: TRBJ2-1; cdr3_aa: CASSENIRANEQFF
clone_size: .; v_call: TRBV5-1; j_call: TRBJ2-3; cdr3_aa: CASSFASGQGSKDTQYF